These 27 T cell receptor beta chains were sequenced from one sample in a study of cytomegalovirus exposure and HLA in healthy donors (dated by TCRdb to 2016 to 2017). The library was made by the immunoSEQ multiplex PCR assay. A mixture of 60 forward primers for TCR Vbeta segments and 13 reverse primers for TCR Jbeta segments was used in the multiplex PCR. The immuneACCESS repertoire file appears here via TCRdb, limited to in-frame rearrangements. These files lack a portion of the clones; in checked studies, under half of the deficit traces to unresolved V genes, and the cause of the others is not known. Here the sample has about 140,000 clones; about 80% occur a single time. The top ten clonotypes cover just over 4.5% of the sample. The specimen was PBMCs. The receptor set was obtained from a man aged 40-50 years in good health and CMV-seronegative.

The V call is TRBV21-1, the J call TRBJ2-7; TRBD2 is the table's D call, not checked against the DNA. TRBV21-1 is classified as a pseudogene. The CDR3 loop spans 15 amino acids. The CDR3 sequence is CASSPLARPPYEQYF. Written as DNA, the CDR3 is TGTGCCAGCAGCCCTCTAGCCAGGCCGCCCTACGAGCAGTACTTC.

The J gene is TRBJ1-2, the V gene TRBV4-3, with a weak D call TRBD1 (6 bases). Trimming took off 1 base at V and 8 bases at J, with 14 bases between the two ends. Germline V gives CDR1 LGHNA, CDR2 YSLEER. This CDR3 contains 14 residues. CDR3 in DNA: TGCGCCAGCAGCCAAGGCGGGGGGGCTGGGGGCTACACCTTC. This encodes CASSQGGGAGGYTF.

The genes are TRBV27 and TRBJ1-2; TRBD1 is a possible D gene (5 bases). The CDR3 extends over 14 amino acids. Trimming left V 1 base short and J 4 bases short, with 10 bases between. CDR1 is MNHEY and CDR2 is SMNVEV in the germline V gene (reference sequence). CDR3 sequence (DNA): TGTGCCAGCAGTTTATGGGGGGGGTCCTATGGCTACACCTTC. It specifies CASSLWGGSYGYTF.

This clone showed up just once. The gene calls are TRBV7-2 and TRBJ2-1, with 7 bases lining up with TRBD1. CDR3 length equals 17 residues. Trimming at V came to 5 bases and at J to 7 bases, leaving 17 bases not matched to a gene. Germline V gene data show CDR1 as SGHTA and CDR2 as FQGNSA. In DNA form, the CDR3 reads TGTGCCAGCAGCCCTGACAGGGTGTTCTCCTCTGGTAATGAGCAGTTCTTC. Its translation: CASSPDRVFSSGNEQFF. The full variable domain, completed using reference TRBV7-2 and TRBJ2-1, is GAGVSQSPSNKVTEKGKDVELRCDPISGHTALYWYRQSLGQGLEFLIYFQGNSAPDKSGLPSDRFSAERTGGSVSTLTIQRTQQEDSAVYLCASSPDRVFSSGNEQFFGPGTRLTVL.

The V gene is TRBV11-3, the J gene TRBJ2-1; no clear D. Trimming shortened V by 5 bases and J by 4 bases, and 9 bases separated the two germline ends. The CDR3 consists of 13 residues. Germline V gene lookup returns CDR1 SGHNT and CDR2 YENEEA. The DNA of the CDR3 is TGTGCCAGCAGCAGGCCCGGGTACAATGAGCAGTTCTTC. Amino acid sequence: CASSRPGYNEQFF. Full variable domain (remainder filled in from reference TRBV11-3 and TRBJ2-1): EAGVVQSPRYKIIEKKQPVAFWCNPISGHNTLYWYLQNLGQGPELLIRYENEEAVDDSQLPKDRFSAERLKGVDSTLKIQPAELGDSAVYLCASSRPGYNEQFFGPGTRLTVL.

The chain combines TRBV7-2 with TRBJ2-7, with 9 nucleotides matching TRBD1. With V trimmed by 5 bases and J by 5 bases, 4 bases remained unmatched. Looked up from germline, CDR1 is SGHTA and CDR2 is FQGNSA. The CDR3 extends over 13 amino acids. The CDR3 nucleotides are TGTGCCAGCAGCCAAGGGACAGGGAACGAGCAGTACTTC. It codes for CASSQGTGNEQYF.

V is TRBV5-4 and J is TRBJ2-2; TRBD1 matches 9 bases. Germline loops: CDR1 SGHNT, CDR2 YYREEE (reference sequence). CDR3 length: 17 residues. The V segment lost 5 bases and the J segment 3 bases; nucleotides outside the gene matches: 11. The CDR3 DNA sequence: TGTGCCAGCAGTCTCAACAGGGGGCGCGGGGACACCGGGGAGCTGTTTTTT. This encodes CASSLNRGRGDTGELFF.

The CDR3 sequence: CATQEWGRDYGYTF. The CDR3, as DNA: TGTGCCACCCAAGAATGGGGGCGCGACTATGGCTACACCTTC. The genes are TRBV19 and TRBJ1-2; D is possibly TRBD1 (6 bases). Per germline, CDR1 LNHDA and CDR2 SQIVND (reference sequence). The CDR3 extends over 14 amino acids. Trimming took 10 bases from V and 3 from J, leaving 18 bases between them.

This clone was detected once. The V gene is TRBV7-3, the J gene TRBJ1-1; D remains ambiguous. Trimming pared 5 bases from V and 4 bases from J, leaving 17 bases between. The CDR3 consists of 15 residues. The germline gives CDR1 SGHTA, CDR2 FQGTGA. The DNA of the CDR3 is TGTGCCAGCAGCCCAACCTGGAGAGATGGCACTGAAGCTTTCTTT. Translating gives CASSPTWRDGTEAFF.

The V call is TRBV19, the J call TRBJ1-4; 10 bases line up with TRBD1. Germline values: CDR1 LNHDA, CDR2 SQIVND (reference sequence). This CDR3 is built from 16 residues. V gave up 5 bases and J gave up 3 bases; unmatched junction bases: 6. The CDR3 spells CASSLGQGNPNEKLFF. DNA for the CDR3: TGTGCCAGTAGTTTGGGACAGGGGAACCCTAATGAAAAACTGTTTTTT.

This chain joins TRBV4-3 and TRBJ2-5; TRBD1 might be the D (6 bases). The assigned J gene may be wrong: the sequence end matches TRBJ2-7 better. This CDR3 region has 14 residues. From germline, CDR1 is LGHNA and CDR2 YSLEER. The CDR3 DNA sequence: TGCGCCAGCAGCCAAGATGGCAGGGGCTACGAGCAGTACTTC. Translated, it gives CASSQDGRGYEQYF.

V usage is TRBV28 and J usage is TRBJ2-1, with D maybe TRBD1 (5 bases). Trimming stripped 5 bases from V and 3 bases from J, with 11 bases between. The CDR3 extends over 14 amino acids. Germline V CDR1 and CDR2: MDHEN, SYDVKM. The CDR3 spells CASSKGANYNEQFF. The CDR3 DNA follows: TGTGCCAGCAGTAAAGGGGCCAACTACAATGAGCAGTTCTTC. Drawing the rest from reference TRBV28 and TRBJ2-1, the complete variable domain is DVKVTQSSRYLVKRTGEKVFLECVQDMDHENMFWYRQDPGLGLRLIYFSYDVKMKEKGDIPEGYSVSREKKERFSLILESASTNQTSMYLCASSKGANYNEQFFGPGTRLTVL.

This chain connects TRBV10-3 to TRBJ2-7; 8 nucleotides align to TRBD1. Germline V lookup: CDR1 ENHRY, CDR2 SYGVKD. Trimming removed 3 bases from V and 7 bases from J; junction bases left unmatched: 8. The CDR3 consists of 14 residues. The CDR3 region is CAISEGQGAWEQYF. CDR3 in DNA: TGTGCCATCAGTGAAGGGCAGGGGGCTTGGGAGCAGTACTTC.

This clone was counted between two and nine times. The rearrangement uses TRBV10-3 and TRBJ1-1; 8 bases align to TRBD1. The CDR3 extends over 15 amino acids. Germline V gene sequence: CDR1 ENHRY, CDR2 SYGVKD. The V and J ends lost 4 bases and 2 bases, in that order; junction bases with no gene match: 6. This chain's CDR3 is CAISGQGASNTEAFF. The DNA for the CDR3 is TGTGCCATCAGTGGGCAGGGGGCGTCCAACACTGAAGCTTTCTTT.

This clone was observed a handful of times. The rearrangement uses TRBV29-1 and TRBJ2-1; D is possibly TRBD1 (5 bases). Per germline, CDR1 SQVTM and CDR2 ANQGSEA. The V end was cut by 2 bases, the J end by 4 bases, with 6 bases between. The CDR3 totals 12 residues. The CDR3 DNA is TGCAGCGTTGAAAGACAGTACAATGAGCAGTTCTTC. It translates to CSVERQYNEQFF.

The rearrangement joins TRBV7-9 to TRBJ1-1; D gene unclear. Germline V gene data show CDR1 as SEHNR and CDR2 as FQNEAQ (reference sequence). V dropped 7 bases and J dropped 8 bases, with 14 bases sitting between them. This CDR3 region has 12 residues. The CDR3 is CASISLLNEAFF. The CDR3 nucleotides read TGTGCCAGCATCTCTCTCCTAAACGAAGCTTTCTTT.

CDR3 region: CASSAGWQQEETQYF. In nucleotides, the CDR3 is TGCGCCAGCAGCGCAGGATGGCAGCAGGAAGAGACCCAGTACTTC. The gene calls are TRBV5-1 and TRBJ2-5, with no clear D. Germline values: CDR1 SGHRS, CDR2 YFSETQ. The V and J ends lost 4 bases and 3 bases respectively, with 16 bases between them. There are 15 residues in the CDR3.

V and J are TRBV27 and TRBJ2-2; the match to TRBD1 covers 9 bases. Germline V gene data show CDR1 as MNHEY and CDR2 as SMNVEV (reference sequence). The CDR3 extends over 16 amino acids. Losses at the gene ends were 6 bases for V and 0 bases for J; bases not matched to a gene: 5. This chain's CDR3 is CASRIWTGANTGELFF. For the CDR3, the DNA is TGTGCCAGCAGGATCTGGACAGGGGCGAACACCGGGGAGCTGTTTTTT.

This clone was detected a few times. The chain combines TRBV28 with TRBJ1-1; D not resolved. Germline V lookup: CDR1 MDHEN, CDR2 SYDVKM. The CDR3 spans 12 residues. V lost 5 bases, J lost 0 bases, and 4 bases lay in between. CDR3 region: CASSAVNTEAFF. The CDR3 bases are TGTGCCAGCAGTGCAGTGAACACTGAAGCTTTCTTT.

This clone was seen more than once but under ten times. The chain links TRBV18 to TRBJ1-4, with D possibly being TRBD1 (5 bases). Looked up from germline, CDR1 is KGHSH and CDR2 is LQKENI. Trimming left V 4 bases short and J 1 base short, with 10 bases between. The CDR3 consists of 15 residues. CDR3 DNA: TGTGCCAGCTCACAGGGACTAAGAACTAATGAAAAACTGTTTTTT. Its translation is CASSQGLRTNEKLFF.

V and J are TRBV6-5 and TRBJ1-2; tentative D call: TRBD1 (6 bases). The CDR3 loop spans 14 amino acids. V was clipped by 5 bases and J by 0 bases, with 10 bases between them. Germline CDR1 and CDR2: MNHEY and SVGAGI. This CDR3 reads CASSATGPNYGYTF. As DNA, the CDR3 is TGTGCCAGCAGTGCCACAGGGCCTAACTATGGCTACACCTTC.

This clone was counted many times. The rearrangement joins TRBV5-4 to TRBJ1-6, with TRBD1 matching 9 bases. V trimming: 0 bases; J trimming: 4 bases; junction bases outside the gene matches: 8. This CDR3 has 18 amino acids. Germline CDR1 is SGHNT and CDR2 is YYREEE (reference sequence). As DNA, the CDR3 is TGTGCCAGCAGCTTGGTACCCCCGGGACAGGGTTATAATTCACCCCTCCACTTT. Translation: CASSLVPPGQGYNSPLHF.

The gene calls are TRBV4-1 and TRBJ2-7, with D possibly matching TRBD2 (7 bases). Germline CDR1 reads MGHRA; CDR2 reads YSYEKL. V lost 1 base and J 0 bases, leaving 13 bases between the germline ends. CDR3 size: 16 residues. For the CDR3, the DNA is TGCGCCAGCAGCCAAGGAAGGGGGGGGAGCTCCTACGAGCAGTACTTC. Its protein product is CASSQGRGGSSYEQYF.

The chain couples TRBV21-1 to TRBJ2-6; the DNA was not compared with TRBD2, the D call given in the table. TRBV21-1 is a recognized pseudogene. This CDR3 is 18 amino acids long. Here the CDR3 reads CASSSRGGLGSGANVLTF. CDR3 bases: TGTGCCAGCAGCTCTCGCGGGGGGCTCGGCTCTGGGGCCAACGTCCTGACTTTC.

Only a few counts were recorded for this clone. This CDR3 is CAWSPAGYTF. The CDR3 DNA reads TGTGCCTGGAGTCCCGCGGGCTACACCTTC. The chain combines TRBV30 with TRBJ1-2; D call uncertain. The V end was cut by 2 bases, the J end by 8 bases, with 6 bases between. Germline CDR1 and CDR2: GTSNPN and SVGIG (reference sequence). The CDR3 totals 10 residues.

A remark on this clone: Other DNA sequences from this sample encode an identical CDR3 as well. The V and J genes are TRBV5-6 and TRBJ1-6, with 11 bases aligning to TRBD1. The CDR3 is 15 residues long. J was trimmed by 5 bases and V by 3 bases; bases with no gene match: 1. Looked up from germline, CDR1 is SGHDT and CDR2 is YYEEEE. Written as DNA, the CDR3 is TGTGCCAGCAGCTCGGGACAGGGGGATAATTCACCCCTCCACTTT. Its translation: CASSSGQGDNSPLHF.

This clone occurred once. V is TRBV28 and J is TRBJ1-2; TRBD1 might be the D (5 bases). V lost 2 bases, J lost 10 bases, and 8 bases lay in between. Germline CDR1 reads MDHEN; CDR2 reads SYDVKM. This CDR3 comprises 11 residues. The CDR3 loop is CASSLTGLYTF. CDR3 sequence (DNA): TGTGCCAGCAGTTTAACAGGCCTCTACACCTTC.